The entry below gives a single T cell receptor beta chain sequence along with its context. Antigen: not known. A J-beta primer mix and a sample-barcoded 5' primer were used in a second PCR of roughly 6 to 12 cycles. In TCRdb, the 5' RACE reads were re-called with MiXCR into one record per CDR3 protein. In the table there are 850,000 to 1,000,000 distinct CDR3 sequences, 51% of which are singletons. The data stem from a study of blood T cells in healthy people across ages. Overall study results and limits: In older individuals, TCR beta diversity per million T cells was lower, falling roughly linearly with age.

The V gene lost 2 bases and the J gene lost 7 bases, with 3 bases spanning the gap. Germline V gives CDR1 SNHLY, CDR2 FYNNEI. The CDR3 totals 11 residues. The receptor's source is a woman in her sixties in good health. V and J are TRBV2 and TRBJ2-1; no definite D call. Sequenced: blood. The CDR3, as DNA: TGTGCCAGCAGTGAAATGAATGAGCAGTTCTTC. It translates to CASSEMNEQFF.